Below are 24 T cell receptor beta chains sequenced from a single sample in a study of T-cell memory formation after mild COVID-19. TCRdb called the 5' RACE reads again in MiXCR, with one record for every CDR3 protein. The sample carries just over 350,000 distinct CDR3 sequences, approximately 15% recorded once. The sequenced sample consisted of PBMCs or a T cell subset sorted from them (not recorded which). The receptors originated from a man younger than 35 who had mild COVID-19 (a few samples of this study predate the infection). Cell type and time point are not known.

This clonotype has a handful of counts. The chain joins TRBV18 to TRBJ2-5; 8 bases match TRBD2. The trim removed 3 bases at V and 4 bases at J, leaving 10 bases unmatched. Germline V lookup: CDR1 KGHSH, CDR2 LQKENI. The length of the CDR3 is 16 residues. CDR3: CASSPPNGAGVETQYF. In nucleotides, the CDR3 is TGTGCCAGCTCACCCCCGAACGGAGCGGGGGTAGAGACCCAGTACTTC.

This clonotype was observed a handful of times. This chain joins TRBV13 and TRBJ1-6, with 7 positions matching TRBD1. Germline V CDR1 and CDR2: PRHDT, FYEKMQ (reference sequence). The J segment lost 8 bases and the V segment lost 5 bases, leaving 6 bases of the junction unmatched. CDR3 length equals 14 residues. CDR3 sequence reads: CASSAGTEDSPLHF. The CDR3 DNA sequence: TGTGCCAGCAGCGCCGGGACAGAGGATTCACCCCTCCACTTT.

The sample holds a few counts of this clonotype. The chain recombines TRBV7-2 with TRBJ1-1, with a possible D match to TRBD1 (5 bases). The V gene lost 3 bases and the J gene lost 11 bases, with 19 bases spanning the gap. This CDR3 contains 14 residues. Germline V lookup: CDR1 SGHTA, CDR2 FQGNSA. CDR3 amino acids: CASSFPGVGVTAFF. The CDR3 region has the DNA TGTGCCAGCAGCTTTCCCGGGGTAGGGGTTACGGCTTTCTTT.

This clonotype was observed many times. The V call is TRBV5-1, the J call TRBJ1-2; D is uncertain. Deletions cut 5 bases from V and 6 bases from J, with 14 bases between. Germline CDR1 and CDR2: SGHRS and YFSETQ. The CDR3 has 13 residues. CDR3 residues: CASRPSVVDGYTF. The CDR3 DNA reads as TGCGCCAGCAGACCCAGTGTGGTGGATGGCTACACCTTC.

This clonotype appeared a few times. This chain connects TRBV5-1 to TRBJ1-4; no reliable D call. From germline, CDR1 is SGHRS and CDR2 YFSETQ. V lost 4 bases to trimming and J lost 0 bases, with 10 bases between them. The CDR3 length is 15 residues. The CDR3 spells CASSLSRATNEKLFF. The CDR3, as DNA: TGCGCCAGCAGCCTCTCGAGAGCAACTAATGAAAAACTGTTTTTT.

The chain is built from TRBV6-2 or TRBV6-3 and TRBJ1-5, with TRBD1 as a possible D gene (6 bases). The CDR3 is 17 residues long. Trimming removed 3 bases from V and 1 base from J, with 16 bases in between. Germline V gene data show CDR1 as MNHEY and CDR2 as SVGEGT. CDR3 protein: CASSYSGARGSNQPQHF. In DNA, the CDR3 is TGTGCCAGCAGTTATTCAGGGGCCCGTGGGAGCAATCAGCCCCAGCATTTT.

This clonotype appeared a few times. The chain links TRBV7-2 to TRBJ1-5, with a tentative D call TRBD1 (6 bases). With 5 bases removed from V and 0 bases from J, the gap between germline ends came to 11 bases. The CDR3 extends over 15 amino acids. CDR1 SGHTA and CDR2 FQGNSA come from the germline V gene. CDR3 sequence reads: CASSPDSHSNQPQHF. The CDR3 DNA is TGTGCCAGCAGCCCGGACAGTCATAGCAATCAGCCCCAGCATTTT.

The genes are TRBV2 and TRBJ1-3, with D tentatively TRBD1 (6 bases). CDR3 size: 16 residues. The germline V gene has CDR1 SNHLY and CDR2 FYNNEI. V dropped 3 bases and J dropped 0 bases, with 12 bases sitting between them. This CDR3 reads CASSDFGGPSGNTIYF. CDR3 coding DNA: TGTGCCAGCAGTGATTTTGGGGGCCCCTCTGGAAACACCATATATTTT.

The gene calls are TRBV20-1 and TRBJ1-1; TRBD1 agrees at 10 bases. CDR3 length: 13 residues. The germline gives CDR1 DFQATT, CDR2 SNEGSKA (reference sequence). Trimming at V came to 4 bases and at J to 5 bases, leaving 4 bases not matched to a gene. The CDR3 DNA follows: TGCAGTGCTAACCGGGACAGGGGAACTGAAGCTTTCTTT. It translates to CSANRDRGTEAFF.

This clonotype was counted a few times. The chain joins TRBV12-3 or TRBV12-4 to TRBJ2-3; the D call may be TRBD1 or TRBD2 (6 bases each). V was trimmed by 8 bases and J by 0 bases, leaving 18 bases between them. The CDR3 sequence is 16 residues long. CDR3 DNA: TGTGCCAGCTCACGGCCCCGGGGGCCTAGCACAGATACGCAGTATTTT. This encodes CASSRPRGPSTDTQYF.

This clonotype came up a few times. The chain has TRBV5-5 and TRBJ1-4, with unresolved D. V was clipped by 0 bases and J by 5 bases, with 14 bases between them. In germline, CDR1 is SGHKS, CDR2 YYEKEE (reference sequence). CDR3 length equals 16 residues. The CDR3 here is CASSLALWADNEKLFF. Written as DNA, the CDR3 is TGTGCCAGCAGCTTGGCTTTGTGGGCGGACAATGAAAAACTGTTTTTT. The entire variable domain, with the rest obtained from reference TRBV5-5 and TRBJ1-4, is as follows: DAGVTQSPTHLIKTRGQQVTLRCSPISGHKSVSWYQQVLGQGPQFIFQYYEKEERGRGNFPDRFSARQFPNYSSELNVNALLLGDSALYLCASSLALWADNEKLFFGSGTQLSVL.

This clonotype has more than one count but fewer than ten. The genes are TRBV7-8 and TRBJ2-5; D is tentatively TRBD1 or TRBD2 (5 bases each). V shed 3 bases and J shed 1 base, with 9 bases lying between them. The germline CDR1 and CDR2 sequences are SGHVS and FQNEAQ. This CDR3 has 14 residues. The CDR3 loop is CASSFGTAQETQYF. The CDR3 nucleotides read TGTGCCAGCAGCTTTGGGACCGCCCAAGAGACCCAGTACTTC.

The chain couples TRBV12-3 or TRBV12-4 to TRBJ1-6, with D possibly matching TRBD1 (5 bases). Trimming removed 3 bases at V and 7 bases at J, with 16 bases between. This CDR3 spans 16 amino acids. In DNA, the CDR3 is TGTGCCAGCAGTTTCAGGGCGAGGGCATTCAATTCACCCCTCCACTTT. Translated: CASSFRARAFNSPLHF.

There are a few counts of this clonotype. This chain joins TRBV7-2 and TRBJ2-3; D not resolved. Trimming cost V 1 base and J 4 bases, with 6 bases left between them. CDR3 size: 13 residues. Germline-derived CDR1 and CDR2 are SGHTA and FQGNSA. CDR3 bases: TGTGCCAGCAGCTTAGGATGGGCAGATACGCAGTATTTT. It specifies CASSLGWADTQYF.

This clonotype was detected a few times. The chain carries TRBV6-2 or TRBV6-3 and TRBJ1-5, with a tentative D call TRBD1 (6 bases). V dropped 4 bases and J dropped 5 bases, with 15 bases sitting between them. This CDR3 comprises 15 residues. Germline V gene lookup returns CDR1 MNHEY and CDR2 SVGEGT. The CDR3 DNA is TGTGCCAGCAGTTCTTTGACAGGCTCCTATCAGCCCCAGCATTTT. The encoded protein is CASSSLTGSYQPQHF.

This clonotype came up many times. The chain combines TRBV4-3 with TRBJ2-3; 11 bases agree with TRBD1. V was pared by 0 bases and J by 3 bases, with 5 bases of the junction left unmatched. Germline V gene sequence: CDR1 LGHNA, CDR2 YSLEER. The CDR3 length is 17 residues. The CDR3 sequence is CASSQEGQGVTTDTQYF. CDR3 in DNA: TGCGCCAGCAGCCAAGAGGGACAGGGGGTGACGACAGATACGCAGTATTTT.

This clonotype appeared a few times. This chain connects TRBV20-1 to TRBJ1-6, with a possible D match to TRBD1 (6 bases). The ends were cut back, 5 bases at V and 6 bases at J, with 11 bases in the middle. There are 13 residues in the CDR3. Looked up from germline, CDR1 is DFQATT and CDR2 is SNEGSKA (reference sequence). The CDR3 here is CSAFGGGNSPLHF. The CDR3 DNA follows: TGCAGTGCTTTCGGGGGCGGTAATTCACCCCTCCACTTT.

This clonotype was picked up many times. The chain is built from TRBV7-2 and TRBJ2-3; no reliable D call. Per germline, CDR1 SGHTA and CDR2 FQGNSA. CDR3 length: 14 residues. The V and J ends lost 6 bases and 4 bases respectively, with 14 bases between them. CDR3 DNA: TGTGCCAGCAGTACAGCATTACACTCAGATACGCAGTATTTT. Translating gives CASSTALHSDTQYF. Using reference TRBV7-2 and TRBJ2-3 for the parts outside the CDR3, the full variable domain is GAGVSQSPSNKVTEKGKDVELRCDPISGHTALYWYRQSLGQGLEFLIYFQGNSAPDKSGLPSDRFSAERTGGSVSTLTIQRTQQEDSAVYLCASSTALHSDTQYFGPGTRLTVL.

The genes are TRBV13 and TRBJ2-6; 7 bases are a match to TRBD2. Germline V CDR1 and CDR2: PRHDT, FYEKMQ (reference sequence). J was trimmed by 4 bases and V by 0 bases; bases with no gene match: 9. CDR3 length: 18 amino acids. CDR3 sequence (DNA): TGTGCCAGCAGCTTAGGCCCCGGAGCGGGGCAAGGGGCCAACGTCCTGACTTTC. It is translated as CASSLGPGAGQGANVLTF. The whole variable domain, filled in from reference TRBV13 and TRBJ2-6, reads AAGVIQSPRHLIKEKRETATLKCYPIPRHDTVYWYQQGPGQDPQFLISFYEKMQSDKGSIPDRFSAQQFSDYHSELNMSSLELGDSALYFCASSLGPGAGQGANVLTFGAGSRLTVL.

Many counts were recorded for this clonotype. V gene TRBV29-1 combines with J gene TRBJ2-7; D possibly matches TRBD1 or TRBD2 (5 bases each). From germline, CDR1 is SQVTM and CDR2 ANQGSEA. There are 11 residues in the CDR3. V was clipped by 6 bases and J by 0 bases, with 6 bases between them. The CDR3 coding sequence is TGCAGCGTCGGGACCTCCTACGAGCAGTACGTC. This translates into CSVGTSYEQYV.

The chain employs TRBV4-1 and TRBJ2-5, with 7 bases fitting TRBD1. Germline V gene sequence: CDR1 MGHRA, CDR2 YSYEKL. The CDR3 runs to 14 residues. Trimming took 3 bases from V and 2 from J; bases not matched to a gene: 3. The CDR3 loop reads CASSQPGQQETQYF. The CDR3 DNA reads TGCGCCAGCAGCCAGCCGGGACAGCAAGAGACCCAGTACTTC.

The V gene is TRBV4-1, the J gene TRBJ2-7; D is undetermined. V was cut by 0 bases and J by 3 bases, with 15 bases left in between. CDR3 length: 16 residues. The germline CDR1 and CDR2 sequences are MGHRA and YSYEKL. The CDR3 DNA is TGCGCCAGCAGCCAAGAAAGGGTATGGACCCTCTACGAGCAGTACTTC. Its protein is CASSQERVWTLYEQYF.

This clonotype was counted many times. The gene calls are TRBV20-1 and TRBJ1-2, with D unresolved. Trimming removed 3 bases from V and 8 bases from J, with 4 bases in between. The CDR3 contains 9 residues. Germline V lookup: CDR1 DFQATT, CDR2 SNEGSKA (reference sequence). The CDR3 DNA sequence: TGCAGTGCTAGTTTCGGCTACACCTTC. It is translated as CSASFGYTF.

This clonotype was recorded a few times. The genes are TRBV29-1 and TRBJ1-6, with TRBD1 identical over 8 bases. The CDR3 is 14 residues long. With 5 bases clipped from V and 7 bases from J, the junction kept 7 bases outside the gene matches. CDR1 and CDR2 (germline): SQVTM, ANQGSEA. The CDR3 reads CSVSGTGGNSPLHF. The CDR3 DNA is TGCAGCGTTAGCGGGACAGGCGGAAATTCACCCCTCCACTTT.